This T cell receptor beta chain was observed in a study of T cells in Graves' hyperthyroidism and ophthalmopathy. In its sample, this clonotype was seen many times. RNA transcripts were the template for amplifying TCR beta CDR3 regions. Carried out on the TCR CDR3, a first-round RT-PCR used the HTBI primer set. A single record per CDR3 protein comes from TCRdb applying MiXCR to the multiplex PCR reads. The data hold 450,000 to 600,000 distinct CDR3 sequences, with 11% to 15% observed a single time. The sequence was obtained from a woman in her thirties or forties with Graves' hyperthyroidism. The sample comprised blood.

CDR3 region: CASTTPRGTVGEQYF. The CDR3 DNA reads as TGTGCCAGCACCACACCGAGGGGCACTGTTGGCGAGCAGTACTTC. This chain connects TRBV28 to TRBJ2-7; either TRBD1 or TRBD2 may fit D (5 bases each). There are 15 residues in the CDR3. Germline V gene sequence: CDR1 MDHEN, CDR2 SYDVKM. V was pared by 7 bases and J by 6 bases, with 22 bases between.